The 7 T cell receptor beta chains reported below all come from one sample, sequenced in a study of cytomegalovirus exposure and HLA in healthy donors. PCR involved 60 Vbeta and 13 Jbeta primers. The method was immunoSEQ multiplex PCR; TCRdb's version includes in-frame clones alone and lacks a portion of them. The profile shows about 84,000 clones, 55% to 65% of them singletons. The sample was PBMCs. Every receptor here comes from a woman aged 40 to 50 in good health and CMV-seropositive.

Only one count was recorded for this clone. The chain has TRBV2 and TRBJ2-2; D is possibly TRBD2 (6 bases). V was pared by 4 bases and J by 1 base, with 10 bases between. This CDR3 region has 15 residues. Germline V gives CDR1 SNHLY, CDR2 FYNNEI. The CDR3 sequence: CASSGGTLNTGELFF. CDR3 coding DNA: TGTGCCAGCAGTGGCGGGACCTTGAACACCGGGGAGCTGTTTTTT.

The rearrangement uses TRBV5-6 and TRBJ1-2; D remains ambiguous. There are 15 residues in the CDR3. Germline loops: CDR1 SGHDT, CDR2 YYEEEE. Trimming left V 0 bases short and J 8 bases short, with 17 bases between. CDR3 sequence reads: CASSLGSGPGGGYTF. The DNA of the CDR3 is TGTGCCAGCAGCTTGGGGTCGGGCCCTGGAGGGGGCTACACCTTC.

A few counts support this clone. The chain employs TRBV12-5 and TRBJ2-7; TRBD2 is a possible D gene (6 bases). The V end was cut by 6 bases, the J end by 3 bases, with 15 bases between. The germline gives CDR1 LGHNT, CDR2 FRNRAP. The CDR3 runs to 14 residues. The CDR3 sequence is CASGLTSGVYEQYF. CDR3 DNA: TGTGCTAGTGGACTGACTAGTGGGGTCTACGAGCAGTACTTC.

This clone was picked up a small number of times. The V gene is TRBV5-6, the J gene TRBJ1-2, with 11 bases that match TRBD1. This CDR3 region has 15 residues. Looked up from germline, CDR1 is SGHDT and CDR2 is YYEEEE. The trim removed 2 bases at V and 8 bases at J, leaving 8 bases unmatched. The CDR3 DNA reads TGTGCCAGCAGCTTTGAGGAGAGGACAGGGGGCGGCTACACCTTC. Translation: CASSFEERTGGGYTF.

J is TRBJ1-3 and V is TRBV5-4, with D possibly matching TRBD1 (6 bases). The CDR3 runs 15 residues. V was pared by 0 bases and J by 2 bases, with 9 bases between. Per germline, CDR1 SGHNT and CDR2 YYREEE (reference sequence). The CDR3 DNA follows: TGTGCCAGCAGCTTGGAACAGGGTGCTGGAAACACCATATATTTT. This codes for CASSLEQGAGNTIYF.

On this clone: Other DNA sequences in this specimen translate into the identical CDR3. The chain carries TRBV5-1 and TRBJ1-3, with D maybe TRBD1 (6 bases). CDR3 length equals 14 residues. Germline loops: CDR1 SGHRS, CDR2 YFSETQ. Trimming left V 0 bases short and J 3 bases short, with 7 bases between. The CDR3 sequence: CASSLAGVGNTIYF. DNA of the CDR3: TGCGCCAGCAGCTTGGCAGGGGTTGGAAACACCATATATTTT.

This clone was seen a few times. The chain joins TRBV11-1 to TRBJ2-6, with 7 positions matching TRBD1. V gave up 5 bases and J gave up 1 base; unmatched junction bases: 11. Germline CDR1 and CDR2: SGHAT and FQDESV (reference sequence). The CDR3 runs to 18 residues. CDR3 protein: CASSPRDRAESGANVLTF. CDR3 bases: TGTGCCAGCAGCCCCCGGGACAGAGCAGAGTCTGGGGCCAACGTCCTGACTTTC.